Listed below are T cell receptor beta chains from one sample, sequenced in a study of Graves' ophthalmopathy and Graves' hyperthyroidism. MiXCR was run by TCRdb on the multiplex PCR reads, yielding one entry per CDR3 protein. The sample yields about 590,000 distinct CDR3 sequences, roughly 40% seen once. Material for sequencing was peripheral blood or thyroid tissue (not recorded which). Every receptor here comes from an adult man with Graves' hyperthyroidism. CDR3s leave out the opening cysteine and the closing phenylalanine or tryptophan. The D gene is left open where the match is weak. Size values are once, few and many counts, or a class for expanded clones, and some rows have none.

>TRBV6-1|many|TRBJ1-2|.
ASSEISNGYT
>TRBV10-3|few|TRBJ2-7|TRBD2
ASRRYSGGLYEQY
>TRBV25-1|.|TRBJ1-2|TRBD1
ASSSDRDRLLRYT
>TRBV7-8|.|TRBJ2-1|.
ASSSNSYNEQF
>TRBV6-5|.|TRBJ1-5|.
ASTEARYQETQH
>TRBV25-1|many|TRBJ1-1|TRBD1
ASSEGQGTSNTEAF
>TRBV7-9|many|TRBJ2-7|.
ASSLVPGTYEQY
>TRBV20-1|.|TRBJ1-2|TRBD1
SARPGTGSVIYGYT
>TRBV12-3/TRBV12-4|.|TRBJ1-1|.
ASGRRAGRDEAF
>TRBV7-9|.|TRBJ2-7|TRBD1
ASSPWDSQYEQY
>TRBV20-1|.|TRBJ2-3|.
SARLPPQSGGDTQY
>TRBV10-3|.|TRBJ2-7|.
AISERAGMSTYGQY